This record covers a single T cell receptor beta chain. What it binds is unknown. This record comes from a study of somatic mutations in cytotoxic T cells in rheumatoid arthritis. Study-wide context: Immediately following diagnosis and ahead of any treatment, patient blood (approximately 30 ml EDTA) was drawn.

Produced via immunoSEQ multiplex PCR; TCRdb's table is partial and in-frame only. Of 8,500 to 13,000 clones in the sample, 55% to 85% were seen once. Looked up from germline, CDR1 is MNHNS and CDR2 is SASEGT. CDR3 length: 16 residues. With 9 bases clipped from V and 1 base from J, the junction kept 10 bases outside the gene matches. Positive magnetic bead selection isolated CD4+ and CD8+ cells, and flow cytometry checked purity. General study findings and limits: The modest underrepresentation of TRBV07 observed in rheumatoid arthritis patients was not subjected to multiple-comparison adjustment. Age was associated with higher CD8+ clonality in rheumatoid arthritis patients, not in healthy controls.

Sample: CD8+ T cells sorted from blood. The rearrangement links TRBV6-1 to TRBJ2-3, with TRBD2 matching 10 bases. The clonotype comes from an adult with rheumatoid arthritis. CDR3 amino acids: CASSEGLAGGTDTQYF. The CDR3, as DNA: TGTGCCAGTAGCGAAGGGCTAGCGGGGGGCACAGATACGCAGTATTTT.